These 3 T cell receptor beta chains share one sample of origin, sequenced in a study of T cells in Graves' hyperthyroidism and ophthalmopathy. Amplified regions were TCR beta CDR3 sequences from RNA transcripts. The TCR CDR3 first-round RT-PCR relied on the HTBI primer set. TCRdb re-analysed the multiplex PCR reads in MiXCR, keeping a single row per CDR3 protein. The sample records some 620,000 distinct CDR3 sequences, roughly 15% being singletons. Material for sequencing was blood. These receptors all stem from a woman in her 30s with Graves' hyperthyroidism.

This clonotype was found a few times. The J gene is TRBJ2-7, the V gene TRBV12-3 or TRBV12-4, with D unclear. Trimming removed 1 base at V and 1 base at J, with 5 bases between. This CDR3 has 13 amino acids. The CDR3: CASSLEWSYEQYF. The CDR3 bases are TGTGCCAGCAGTTTAGAATGGTCCTACGAGCAGTACTTC.

This clonotype was observed many times. This chain joins TRBV7-2 and TRBJ2-7; D is ambiguous. CDR1 SGHTA and CDR2 FQGNSA come from the germline V gene. This CDR3 comprises 12 residues. The V gene lost 0 bases and the J gene lost 4 bases, with 4 bases spanning the gap. The CDR3 DNA is TGTGCCAGCAGCTTAGCGTTATACGAGCAGTACTTC. Translated: CASSLALYEQYF.

This clonotype was picked up a small number of times. The chain recombines TRBV25-1 with TRBJ1-6, with D perhaps matching TRBD1 (6 bases). The CDR3 covers 16 residues. The germline V gene has CDR1 MGHDK and CDR2 SYGVNS. V lost 1 base and J 8 bases, leaving 15 bases between the germline ends. The CDR3 nucleotides read TGTGCCAGCAGTGAATTCGGGGGGCAGGTGGATTCACCCCTCCACTTT. Translation: CASSEFGGQVDSPLHF.